This T cell receptor (beta chain) emerged from a study of response to subunit inactivated influenza vaccine. This CDR3 is 14 amino acids long. V lost 3 bases to trimming and J lost 3 bases, with 12 bases between them. Per the germline V gene, CDR1 is KGHSH and CDR2 is LQKENI. TCRdb re-derived calls from the RT-PCR reads in MiXCR, one entry per CDR3 protein. Seen here are roughly 500,000 distinct CDR3 sequences, approximately 22% observed once, and the top ten hold approximately 3%. The same sample was also used in a study of T cells expressing NK-cell markers. That work contributes: 5'RACE template switching built TCR beta cDNA with unique molecular identifiers. With respect to HCMV, most of the eight sequenced donors were seropositive, and one was seronegative. The use of an anti-gamma-delta TCR antibody, which was added in several experiments, restricted sorting to T cells expressing alpha-beta TCR. Of the CD8+ T cell pool in roughly six donors, roughly 1.0-8% was accounted for by dominant NKG2C+ clonotypes. Several donors showed these clonotypes also leading the CD3+CD56-NKG2C+ fraction.

V is TRBV18 and J is TRBJ2-7; D is unresolved. The source is a man aged 50 or older who received an inactivated influenza vaccine. Here the sequenced sample was CD4+ T cells sorted from PBMCs, taken 11 to 12 days after vaccination. The CDR3 is CASSPRENYYEQYF. The CDR3 DNA sequence: TGTGCCAGCTCACCCCGAGAGAATTACTACGAGCAGTACTTC. Variable domain in full (rest from reference TRBV18 and TRBJ2-7): NAGVMQNPRHLVRRRGQEARLRCSPMKGHSHVYWYRQLPEEGLKFMVYLQKENIIDESGMPKERFSAEFPKEGPSILRIQQVVRGDSAAYFCASSPRENYYEQYFGPGTRLTVT.